The 14 T cell receptor beta chains below come from one sample, sequenced in a study of low-dose radiotherapy and immunotherapy resistance in tumors. Primers used for first-strand cDNA, a TRAV- and TRBV-specific set, covered both alpha and beta chains. With a V-primer adapter and a constant-region primer, TCRs were amplified for 20 PCR cycles. TCRdb called the reads again in MiXCR, with one record for every CDR3 protein. This repertoire shows tens of thousands of distinct CDR3 sequences, about 23% found once; its top ten account for roughly 5.6%. Specified time point: before trial treatment. The specimen was PBMCs, collected before treatment. The receptor source for this set is a male donor with prostate cancer.

This sequence joins TRBV5-1 and TRBJ2-1, with 13 positions matching TRBD2. Trimming removed 6 bases from V and 12 bases from J; junction bases left unmatched: 15. Germline V gives CDR1 SGHRS, CDR2 YFSETQ. This CDR3 is built from 16 residues. In DNA form, the CDR3 reads TGCGCCAGCAAGACGACCTCGCGACTAGCGGGAGGTGGGCAGTTCTTC. Protein: CASKTTSRLAGGGQFF.

This clonotype was detected ten times or more. V gene TRBV7-3 combines with J gene TRBJ1-1, with D perhaps matching TRBD1 (5 bases). This CDR3 contains 13 residues. Trimming stripped 8 bases from V and 1 base from J, with 11 bases between. Looked up from germline, CDR1 is SGHTA and CDR2 is FQGTGA. CDR3 in DNA: TGTGCCAGCGGAAGGACACAGAACACTGAAGCTTTCTTT. This gives the protein CASGRTQNTEAFF. Complete variable domain (other parts from reference TRBV7-3 and TRBJ1-1): GAGVSQTPSNKVTEKGKYVELRCDPISGHTALYWYRQSLGQGPEFLIYFQGTGAADDSGLPNDRFFAVRPEGSVSTLKIQRTERGDSAVYLCASGRTQNTEAFFGQGTRLTVV.

There are many counts of this clonotype. One end of the junction varies from germline; a read error may be responsible. The chain couples TRBV5-1 to TRBJ2-6; tentative D call: TRBD2 (5 bases). Looked up from germline, CDR1 is SGHRS and CDR2 is YFSETQ. This CDR3 has 15 amino acids. This CDR3 is CASSLGSSGANVLTF. CDR3 bases: TGTGCCAGCAGCCTAGGGAGCTCTGGGGCCAACGTCCTGACTTTC.

This clonotype was recorded a few times. The genes are TRBV14 and TRBJ2-1; perhaps TRBD2 as D (5 bases). This CDR3 contains 15 residues. V lost 1 base and J 4 bases, leaving 11 bases between the germline ends. Germline CDR1 reads SGHDN; CDR2 reads FVKESK. For the CDR3, the DNA is TGTGCCAGCAGCCAAGCGGGATTACCGTACAATGAGCAGTTCTTC. As protein: CASSQAGLPYNEQFF. Variable domain in full (rest from reference TRBV14 and TRBJ2-1): EAGVTQFPSHSVIEKGQTVTLRCDPISGHDNLYWYRRVMGKEIKFLLHFVKESKQDESGMPNNRFLAERTGGTYSTLKVQPAELEDSGVYFCASSQAGLPYNEQFFGPGTRLTVL.

The chain's CDR3 is CASSPPTANTGELFF. The CDR3 DNA reads as TGTGCCAGCAGCCCCCCCACAGCGAACACCGGGGAGCTGTTTTTT. The chain carries TRBV28 and TRBJ2-2; D not certain. Germline V CDR1 and CDR2: MDHEN, SYDVKM. This CDR3 has 15 residues. The V and J ends lost 6 bases and 0 bases respectively, with 11 bases between them.

Only a few counts were recorded for this clonotype. The genes are TRBV20-1 and TRBJ2-7, with a possible D match to TRBD1 (6 bases). The CDR3 spans 14 residues. Germline assignment: CDR1 DFQATT and CDR2 SNEGSKA (reference sequence). Trimming left V 3 bases short and J 3 bases short, with 15 bases between. CDR3 amino acids: CSASKGVVDYEQYF. As DNA, the CDR3 is TGCAGTGCTAGTAAGGGGGTGGTTGACTACGAGCAGTACTTC.

This clonotype was seen at least ten times. The CDR3 loop is CASSAGTSYEQYF. The CDR3 region has the DNA TGTGCCAGCAGCGCTGGAACCTCCTACGAGCAGTACTTC. The chain uses TRBV14 and TRBJ2-7; no clear D gene. In germline, CDR1 is SGHDN, CDR2 FVKESK. The CDR3 sequence is 13 residues long. The V gene lost 5 bases and the J gene lost 0 bases, with 8 bases spanning the gap. Full variable domain (outside the CDR3, taken from reference TRBV14 and TRBJ2-7): EAGVTQFPSHSVIEKGQTVTLRCDPISGHDNLYWYRRVMGKEIKFLLHFVKESKQDESGMPNNRFLAERTGGTYSTLKVQPAELEDSGVYFCASSAGTSYEQYFGPGTRLTVT.

This clonotype occurred many times. This sequence joins TRBV28 and TRBJ2-7; no clear D. V was cut by 5 bases and J by 1 base, with 15 bases left in between. The CDR3 is 15 amino acids. Germline assignment: CDR1 MDHEN and CDR2 SYDVKM. The CDR3 spells CASSRSTDQSYEQYF. The CDR3 DNA reads as TGTGCCAGCAGTCGATCTACTGATCAATCCTACGAGCAGTACTTC. Variable domain in full (rest from reference TRBV28 and TRBJ2-7): DVKVTQSSRYLVKRTGEKVFLECVQDMDHENMFWYRQDPGLGLRLIYFSYDVKMKEKGDIPEGYSVSREKKERFSLILESASTNQTSMYLCASSRSTDQSYEQYFGPGTRLTVT.

This clonotype occurred many times. The genes are TRBV30 and TRBJ2-5; TRBD2 might be the D (7 bases). The germline CDR1 and CDR2 sequences are GTSNPN and SVGIG (reference sequence). Trimming removed 3 bases at V and 3 bases at J, with 14 bases between. The CDR3 spans 14 residues. DNA for the CDR3: TGTGCCTGGAGGGGAGGGGGGTACGAAGAGACCCAGTACTTC. Residues: CAWRGGGYEETQYF.

A word on this clonotype: A far larger clone lies a single base away; this is likely a read error. The gene calls are TRBV12-3 or TRBV12-4 and TRBJ2-1, with a tentative D call TRBD2 (7 bases). The CDR3 runs to 16 residues. Trimming removed 8 bases at V and 10 bases at J, with 27 bases between. Written as DNA, the CDR3 is TGTGCCAGCCGCCCGGCGGGGGCCTCGGGGTCGGGGGAGCAGTTCTTC. It is translated as CASRPAGASGSGEQFF.

Ten or more counts support this clonotype. The rearrangement links TRBV5-4 to TRBJ2-1; 7 positions match TRBD2. Losses at the gene ends were 4 bases for V and 5 bases for J; bases not matched to a gene: 9. The CDR3 is made up of 15 amino acids. Per the germline V gene, CDR1 is SGHNT and CDR2 is YYREEE (reference sequence). CDR3 protein: CASSKGLADDNEQFF. CDR3 nucleotides: TGTGCCAGCAGCAAAGGCCTAGCGGACGACAATGAGCAGTTCTTC.

Note on this clonotype: A much larger clone is a single base away; this may be a read error. V and J are TRBV19 and TRBJ1-1; D is unclear. V shed 5 bases and J shed 8 bases, with 12 bases lying between them. Per germline, CDR1 LNHDA and CDR2 SQIVND (reference sequence). CDR3 length equals 12 residues. The CDR3 here is CASSYTVAEAFF. Written as DNA, the CDR3 is TGTGCCAGTAGTTACACAGTGGCGGAAGCTTTCTTT.

This clonotype has a count of ten or more. The V and J genes are TRBV20-1 and TRBJ2-1; 7 bases are a match to TRBD2. This CDR3 has 17 amino acids. J was trimmed by 6 bases and V by 1 base; bases with no gene match: 15. Germline V gives CDR1 DFQATT, CDR2 SNEGSKA (reference sequence). The CDR3 loop reads CSARVNQGGRSVNEQFF. CDR3 nucleotides: TGCAGTGCTAGAGTGAATCAGGGCGGGAGATCCGTCAATGAGCAGTTCTTC.

This clonotype showed up many times. The chain joins TRBV20-1 to TRBJ1-2; 8 bases match TRBD1. V dropped 0 bases and J dropped 7; count of bases not matched to a gene: 7. Per the germline V gene, CDR1 is DFQATT and CDR2 is SNEGSKA (reference sequence). CDR3 length: 14 residues. This chain's CDR3 is CSARDTGGGPGYTF. For the CDR3, the DNA is TGCAGTGCTAGAGACACAGGGGGTGGTCCTGGCTACACCTTC.